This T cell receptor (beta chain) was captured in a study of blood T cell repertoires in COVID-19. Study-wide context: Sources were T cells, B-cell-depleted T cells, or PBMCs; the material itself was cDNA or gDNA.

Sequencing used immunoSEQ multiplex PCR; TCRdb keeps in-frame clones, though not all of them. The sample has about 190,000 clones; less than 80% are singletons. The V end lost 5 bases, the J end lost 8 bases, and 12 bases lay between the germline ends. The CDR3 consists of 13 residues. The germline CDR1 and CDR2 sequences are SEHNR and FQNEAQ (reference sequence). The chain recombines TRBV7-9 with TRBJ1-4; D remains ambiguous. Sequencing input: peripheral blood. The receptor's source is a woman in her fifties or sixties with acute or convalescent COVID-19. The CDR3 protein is CASSPWSREKLFF. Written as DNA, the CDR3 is TGTGCCAGCAGCCCCTGGAGTAGAGAAAAACTGTTTTTT.